This T cell receptor beta chain was profiled in a study of blood T cell repertoires in COVID-19 (dated by TCRdb to the early 2020s). Study-wide context: Collaborator samples came from the United States, Italy and Spain and covered acute and convalescent phases of COVID-19. Sample metadata almost always included a de-identified subject ID, COVID-19 status, age in years and sex. The material from the prospective study consisted of cDNA or gDNA derived from T cells, B-cell-depleted T cells, or PBMCs. The dataset comprised deeply sampled blood TCRbeta repertoires from subjects exposed to, actively infected with, or recovered from COVID-19. The repertoires were released in a freely available public database intended as a resource for research on the immune response to SARS-CoV-2. HLA class I and class II types, where available, came from metadata supplied by the sample provider rather than from assay-based typing. The samples were drawn from the first 160 participants of the ongoing ImmuneRACE study and from 1,254 subjects provided by 6 global collaborators.

General study outcomes and caveats: The quantity of clinical and demographic metadata differed by source and by participant and was supplied without curation.

This clone was observed a handful of times. Its binding antigen is unknown. Base qualities are missing; no much larger clone stands one base away. The cysteine opens and the phenylalanine closes a CDR3 of 14 amino acids. Left in the record is the CDR3 DNA by itself, 42 bases read in frame from the first base. The germline V gene (reference sequence) sets CDR1 to MNHEY and CDR2 to SMNVEV. V drops 5 bases and J drops 4 bases, leaving 12 bases in between. The collaborating institutions used their own protocols to collect whole blood in K2EDTA tubes. Collaborator samples were shipped for TCRbeta analysis as frozen whole blood, isolated PBMCs, or DNA extracted from either sample type. The immunoSEQ Assay, a bias-controlled multiplex PCR, was used to amplify TCRbeta CDR3 regions from genomic DNA. Regarding the original processing steps: Nucleated cell counts per sample were estimated from amplification of reference gene primers within the assay. To quantify the absolute abundance of each unique TCRbeta CDR3 rearrangement, sequence reads were collapsed and filtered. For each sample, productive Simpson clonality was calculated by taking the square root of Simpson's diversity index across productive rearrangements. TCRdb carries this immuneACCESS record with in-frame sequences only. Its versions omit some clonotypes, under half of them owing to an unresolved V gene in the studies checked, with the rest unexplained. The V and J calls and clone size are taken from that table; D and trimming were inferred from the DNA. The sample yields fewer than 200,000 clones; around 86% were counted once. Under 9.5% of the sample is taken by the ten largest.

This TCR derives from a man aged 45-65 years with active or convalescent COVID-19. The sequenced material came from peripheral blood. The chain is made from TRBV27 and TRBJ1-5, with no confident D gene call. The DNA is as follows: TGTGCCAGCAGTACCCAATCGGGGAATCAGCCCCAGCATTTT. Its protein product is CASSTQSGNQPQHF.